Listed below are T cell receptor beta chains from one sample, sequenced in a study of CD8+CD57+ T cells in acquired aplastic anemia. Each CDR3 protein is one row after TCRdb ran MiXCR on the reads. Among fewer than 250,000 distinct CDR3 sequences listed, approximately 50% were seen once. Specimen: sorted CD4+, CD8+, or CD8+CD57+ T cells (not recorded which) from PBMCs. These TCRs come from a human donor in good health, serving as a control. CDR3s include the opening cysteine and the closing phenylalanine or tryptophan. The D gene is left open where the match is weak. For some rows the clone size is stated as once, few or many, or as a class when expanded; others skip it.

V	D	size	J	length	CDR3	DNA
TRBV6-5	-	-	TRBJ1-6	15	CASARGGEAGSPLHF	TGTGCCAGCGCCCGGGGTGGGGAGGCTGGATCACCCCTCCACTTT
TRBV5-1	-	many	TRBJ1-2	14	CASGTNTGNYGYTF	TGCGCCAGCGGGACCAACACAGGGAACTATGGCTACACCTTC
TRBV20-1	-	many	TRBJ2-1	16	CSARRNPPTPYNEQFF	TGCAGTGCTAGAAGAAACCCACCTACCCCTTACAATGAGCAGTTCTTC
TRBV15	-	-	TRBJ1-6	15	CATRAGKVRNSPLHF	TGTGCCACCAGGGCAGGGAAGGTGCGAAATTCACCCCTCCACTTT
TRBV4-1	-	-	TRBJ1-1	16	CASSQDFGQPSPEAFF	TGCGCCAGCAGCCAAGATTTCGGACAGCCTTCCCCTGAAGCTTTCTTT
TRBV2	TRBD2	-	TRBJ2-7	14	CASRGTSGGYEQYF	TGTGCCAGCAGGGGGACTAGCGGGGGCTACGAGCAGTACTTC
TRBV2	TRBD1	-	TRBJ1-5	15	CASRTRTGSNQPQHF	TGTGCCAGCAGGACCCGGACAGGGAGCAATCAGCCCCAGCATTTT
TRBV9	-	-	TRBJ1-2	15	CASSVEGGGGYGYTF	TGTGCCAGCAGCGTAGAGGGAGGAGGCGGCTATGGCTACACCTTC
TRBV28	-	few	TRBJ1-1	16	CASSPLGGARGTEAFF	TGTGCCAGCAGTCCCCTCGGGGGGGCAAGGGGCACTGAAGCTTTCTTT
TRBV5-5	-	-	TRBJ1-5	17	CASSLSWGDRGNQPQHF	TGTGCCAGCAGCTTAAGTTGGGGGGATAGGGGCAATCAGCCCCAGCATTTT
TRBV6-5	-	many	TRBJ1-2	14	CASSYRGDGYGYTF	TGTGCCAGCAGTTACAGGGGAGACGGCTATGGCTACACCTTC
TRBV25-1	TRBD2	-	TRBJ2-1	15	CASSSGGSSYNEQLF	TGTGCCAGCAGTTCCGGGGGGAGCTCCTACAATGAGCAGCTCTTC
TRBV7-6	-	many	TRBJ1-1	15	CASSLDGRSNTEAFF	TGTGCCAGCAGCTTGGATGGACGGTCGAACACTGAAGCTTTCTTT
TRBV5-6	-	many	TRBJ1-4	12	CASSILGGKLFF	TGTGCCAGCAGCATCCTCGGGGGAAAACTGTTTTTT
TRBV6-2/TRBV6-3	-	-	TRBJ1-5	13	CASSSRSHQPQHF	TGTGCCAGCAGCTCTCGGAGCCATCAGCCCCAGCATTTT
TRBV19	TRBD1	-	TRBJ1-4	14	CATRDRGSSEKLFF	TGTGCCACCCGGGACAGGGGGTCGAGTGAAAAACTGTTTTTT
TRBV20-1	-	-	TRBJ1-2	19	CSADKTGANVLTFGAGYTF	-
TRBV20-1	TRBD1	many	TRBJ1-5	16	CSSLRQGRGINQPQHF	TGCAGTTCCCTCAGACAGGGGAGGGGTATCAATCAGCCCCAGCATTTT
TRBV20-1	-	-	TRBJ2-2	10	CSANDGELFF	TGCAGTGCTAACGACGGGGAGCTGTTTTTT
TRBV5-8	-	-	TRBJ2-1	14	CASSRSRAYNEQFF	TGTGCCAGCAGCCGATCTCGGGCGTACAATGAGCAGTTCTTC
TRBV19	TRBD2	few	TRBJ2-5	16	CASSIPYGGGQETQYF	TGTGCCAGTAGTATCCCCTACGGGGGGGGCCAAGAGACCCAGTACTTC
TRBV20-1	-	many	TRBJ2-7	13	CSARYSGSYEQYF	TGCAGTGCTAGATATTCGGGTTCCTACGAGCAGTACTTC
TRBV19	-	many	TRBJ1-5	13	CASSPEAGQPQHF	TGTGCCAGTAGCCCCGAGGCGGGACAGCCCCAGCATTTT
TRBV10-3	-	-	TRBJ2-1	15	CAISEYYGVGNEQFF	TGTGCCATCAGTGAGTATTATGGAGTCGGCAATGAGCAGTTCTTC
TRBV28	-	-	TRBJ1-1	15	CASTTSGRGNTEAFF	TGTGCCAGCACCACGAGTGGCAGGGGGAACACTGAAGCTTTCTTT
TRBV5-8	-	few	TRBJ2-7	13	CASSLDSAYEQYF	TGTGCCAGTAGCTTGGACAGCGCCTACGAGCAGTACTTC
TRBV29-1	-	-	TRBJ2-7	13	CSVGEVSSYEQYF	TGCAGCGTTGGGGAGGTTAGCTCCTACGAGCAGTACTTC
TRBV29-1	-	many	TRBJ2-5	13	CSSTRPLQETQYF	TGCAGCTCAACGCGGCCACTCCAAGAGACCCAGTACTTC
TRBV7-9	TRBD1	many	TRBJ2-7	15	CASSSGTGGPYEQYF	TGTGCCAGCAGCTCCGGGACAGGGGGTCCCTACGAGCAGTACTTC
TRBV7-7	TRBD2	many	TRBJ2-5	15	CASSFSGGVQETQYF	TGTGCTAGCAGCTTTAGCGGGGGTGTCCAGGAGACCCAGTACTTC
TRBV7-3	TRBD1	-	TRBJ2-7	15	CASSLPGTALYEQYF	TGTGCCAGCAGCCTTCCCGGGACAGCACTGTACGAGCAGTACTTC
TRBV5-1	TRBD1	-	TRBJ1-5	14	CASSPTGGIQPQHF	TGCGCCAGCAGCCCGACAGGGGGAATCCAGCCCCAGCATTTT